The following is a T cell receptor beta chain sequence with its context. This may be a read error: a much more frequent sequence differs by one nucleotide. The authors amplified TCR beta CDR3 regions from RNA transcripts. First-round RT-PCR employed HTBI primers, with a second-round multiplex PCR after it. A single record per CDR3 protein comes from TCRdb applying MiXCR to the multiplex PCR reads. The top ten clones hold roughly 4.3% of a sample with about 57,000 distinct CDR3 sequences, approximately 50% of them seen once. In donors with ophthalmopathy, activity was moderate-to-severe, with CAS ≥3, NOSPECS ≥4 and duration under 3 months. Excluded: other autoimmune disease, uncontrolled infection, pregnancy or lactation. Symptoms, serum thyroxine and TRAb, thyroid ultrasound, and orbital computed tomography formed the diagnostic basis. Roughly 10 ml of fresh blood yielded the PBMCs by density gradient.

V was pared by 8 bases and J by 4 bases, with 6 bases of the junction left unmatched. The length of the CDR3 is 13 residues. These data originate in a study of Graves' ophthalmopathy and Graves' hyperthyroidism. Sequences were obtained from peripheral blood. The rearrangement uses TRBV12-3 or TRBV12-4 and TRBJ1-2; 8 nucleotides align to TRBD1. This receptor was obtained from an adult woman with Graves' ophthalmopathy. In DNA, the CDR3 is TGTGCCAGCGTGGCAGGGGGCGCCTATGGCTACACCTTC. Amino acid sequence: CASVAGGAYGYTF.